This T cell receptor beta chain emerged from a study of human T cells and chemical hapten exposure. The wider study: Patients having alopecia areata, totalis or universalis were mostly female.

Study observations and caveats: No alteration of TCRs above 1 in 1000 frequency was seen with DPC sensitization.

Worth noting for this clonotype: Its antigen is currently unknown. A read error may be the cause here, since a much bigger clone is one base away.

Germline V gene data show CDR1 as DFQATT and CDR2 as SNEGSKA (reference sequence). CDR3 length equals 14 residues. Time point defined: pre-sensitization, week 0. Specified treatment: therapeutic diphenylcyclopropenone sensitization with weekly scalp DPC. Unfractionated whole blood served as the source for total RNA extraction. TCRdb reprocessed the RACE reads with MiXCR, giving one entry per CDR3 protein. This repertoire shows tens of thousands of distinct CDR3 sequences, around a tenth found once; its top ten account for 27%. V is TRBV20-1 and J is TRBJ2-7; tentative D call: TRBD1 (6 bases). The receptor was derived from a man aged 45-65 years with alopecia areata. Some clones in this sample may be carry-over from other donors' samples. This specimen was whole blood, taken in connection with sensitization to the hapten diphenylcyclopropenone (DPC). CDR3 coding DNA: TGCATTGCTAGAGGTCAGGGGAGTGGGGACGGGCAGTACTTC. Translated: CIARGQGSGDGQYF.